These 28 T cell receptor beta chains originate from one sample sequenced in a study of blood T cell repertoires in COVID-19. The repertoire was sequenced with immunoSEQ multiplex PCR; TCRdb's copy has only in-frame clones and lacks some. The data show roughly 170,000 clones, around 74% seen once. The material sequenced was peripheral blood. These receptors were obtained from a woman aged 55-75 years with COVID-19, enrolled during active disease.

V and J are TRBV5-1 and TRBJ1-1; TRBD1 aligns across 8 bases. V dropped 4 bases and J dropped 1; count of bases not matched to a gene: 9. Germline V gene lookup returns CDR1 SGHRS and CDR2 YFSETQ. This CDR3 has 16 residues. The CDR3 region is CASSARQGRGNTEAFF. DNA for the CDR3: TGCGCCAGCAGCGCCCGACAGGGGAGGGGGAACACTGAAGCTTTCTTT.

The genes are TRBV27 and TRBJ2-7, with 8 positions matching TRBD1. Germline loops: CDR1 MNHEY, CDR2 SMNVEV (reference sequence). This CDR3 spans 14 amino acids. V gave up 4 bases and J gave up 2 bases; unmatched junction bases: 4. CDR3 sequence (DNA): TGTGCCAGCAGTTCCTGGGACAGGCCCTACGAGCAGTACGTC. Amino acids: CASSSWDRPYEQYV.

The chain employs TRBV6-1 and TRBJ2-2; 7 nucleotides align to TRBD1. V gave up 2 bases and J gave up 7 bases; unmatched junction bases: 10. Germline V lookup: CDR1 MNHNS, CDR2 SASEGT. This CDR3 is 16 amino acids long. The CDR3 region is CASSEYRGRVGGELFF. The DNA of the CDR3 is TGTGCCAGCAGTGAATATAGGGGGCGGGTCGGCGGGGAGCTGTTTTTT.

This clone was detected only once. The chain carries TRBV9 and TRBJ2-2; D not resolved. From germline, CDR1 is SGDLS and CDR2 YYNGEE. The CDR3 covers 16 residues. Trimming cost V 0 bases and J 0 bases, with 9 bases left between them. The CDR3 DNA sequence: TGTGCCAGCAGCGTAGCTCTGGCAACGAACACCGGGGAGCTGTTTTTT. Amino acid sequence: CASSVALATNTGELFF.

The chain uses TRBV30 and TRBJ2-7; TRBD1 agrees at 8 bases. Germline assignment: CDR1 GTSNPN and CDR2 SVGIG (reference sequence). The length of the CDR3 is 14 residues. V lost 5 bases, J lost 1 base, and 7 bases stayed unmatched. The CDR3 sequence is CAWSRGLASYEQYF. DNA of the CDR3: TGTGCCTGGTCCAGGGGGCTTGCTTCCTACGAGCAGTACTTC.

This rearrangement joins TRBV27 to TRBJ2-3; 8 positions agree with TRBD2. With V trimmed by 6 bases and J by 5 bases, 13 bases remained unmatched. Looked up from germline, CDR1 is MNHEY and CDR2 is SMNVEV (reference sequence). The CDR3 runs 16 residues. CDR3 sequence: CASRSSGISRLDTQYF. The CDR3 DNA follows: TGTGCCAGCAGAAGTAGCGGGATTAGTCGTTTAGATACGCAGTATTTT.

V gene TRBV19 combines with J gene TRBJ2-1, with TRBD1 matching over 10 bases. The length of the CDR3 is 14 residues. Germline V CDR1 and CDR2: LNHDA, SQIVND (reference sequence). The J segment lost 5 bases and the V segment lost 10 bases, leaving 8 bases of the junction unmatched. Here the CDR3 DNA reads TGTGCCACACGAGACAGGGGGCGGGACAATGAGCAGTTCTTC. Translation: CATRDRGRDNEQFF.

V and J are TRBV3-1 (or the pseudogene TRBV3-2) and TRBJ2-5; 10 nucleotides match TRBD1. Germline-derived CDR1 and CDR2 are LGHDT and YNNKEL (reference sequence). V gave up 8 bases and J gave up 0 bases; unmatched junction bases: 15. The CDR3 is 18 residues long. The CDR3 here is CASANRRSGQGNQETQYF. The CDR3 DNA reads as TGTGCCAGCGCAAATAGAAGATCGGGACAGGGGAACCAAGAGACCCAGTACTTC.

The gene calls are TRBV6-4 and TRBJ2-1; 7 nucleotides match TRBD2. The CDR3 runs to 15 residues. Losses at the gene ends were 6 bases for V and 7 bases for J; bases not matched to a gene: 12. The germline CDR1 and CDR2 sequences are MRHNA and SNTAGT. The CDR3, as DNA: TGTGCCAGCAGCCGAGAAGCGGGAACGGCTAATGAGCAGTTCTTC. This gives the protein CASSREAGTANEQFF.

This clone was seen more than once but under ten times. V and J are TRBV18 and TRBJ1-2; the match to TRBD1 covers 9 bases. Unmatched junction bases numbered 11, after V lost 2 bases and J lost 10 bases. This CDR3 is 15 amino acids long. Germline CDR1 KGHSH, CDR2 LQKENI. The CDR3: CASSPSSGQGPSYTF. The DNA for the CDR3 is TGTGCCAGCTCACCATCAAGCGGACAGGGGCCGTCCTACACCTTC.

The gene calls are TRBV5-1 and TRBJ1-4; a possible D gene is TRBD1 (5 bases). The CDR3 extends over 15 amino acids. Trimming stripped 1 base from V and 8 bases from J, with 15 bases between. Germline V lookup: CDR1 SGHRS, CDR2 YFSETQ. CDR3 sequence reads: CASSLQGANGEKLFF. The DNA of the CDR3 is TGCGCCAGCAGCTTGCAAGGGGCTAACGGGGAAAAACTGTTTTTT.

This clone appeared a few times. This rearrangement joins TRBV11-2 to TRBJ2-3; D unresolved. The V and J ends lost 1 base and 1 base respectively, with 9 bases between them. This CDR3 has 15 amino acids. The V gene's germline CDR1 is SGHAT and CDR2 FQNNGV. The CDR3 is CASSLGAMGTDTQYF. CDR3 coding DNA: TGTGCCAGCAGCTTAGGGGCCATGGGCACAGATACGCAGTATTTT.

A note on this clone: The sample holds other DNA sequences that translate to the same CDR3. V gene TRBV30 combines with J gene TRBJ2-3, with D possibly being TRBD1 (5 bases). Trimming left V 0 bases short and J 1 base short, with 5 bases between. Germline CDR1 reads GTSNPN; CDR2 reads SVGIG (reference sequence). The CDR3 loop spans 13 amino acids. CDR3 sequence: CAWSVGGTDTQYF. DNA for the CDR3: TGTGCCTGGAGTGTAGGGGGCACAGATACGCAGTATTTT.

This sequence joins TRBV3-1 (or the pseudogene TRBV3-2) and TRBJ2-7; 12 bases are shared with TRBD2. The CDR3 runs 14 residues. Germline trimming cut 4 bases from V and 6 bases from J; bases unmatched to any gene: 4. Germline assignment: CDR1 LGHDT and CDR2 YNNKEL (reference sequence). The CDR3 protein is CASSPSGRAVEQYF. The CDR3 region has the DNA TGTGCCAGCAGCCCTAGCGGGAGGGCGGTCGAGCAGTACTTC.

V gene TRBV18 combines with J gene TRBJ2-5; the D is unclear. Trimming stripped 5 bases from V and 0 bases from J, with 10 bases between. The germline CDR1 and CDR2 sequences are KGHSH and LQKENI. The CDR3 is 14 residues long. Written as DNA, the CDR3 is TGTGCCAGCTCAACCCCGGGTAACCAAGAGACCCAGTACTTC. As protein: CASSTPGNQETQYF.

The V call is TRBV5-4, the J call TRBJ2-1; D may be TRBD1 (6 bases). Trimming left V 2 bases short and J 3 bases short, with 9 bases between. This CDR3 is 14 amino acids long. Germline-derived CDR1 and CDR2 are SGHNT and YYREEE (reference sequence). CDR3 sequence (DNA): TGTGCCAGCAGCTTCCAGGGGCACTACAATGAGCAGTTCTTC. Translated: CASSFQGHYNEQFF.

The chain is built from TRBV5-5 and TRBJ1-2; possibly TRBD1 for D (6 bases). Germline CDR1 SGHKS, CDR2 YYEKEE (reference sequence). This CDR3 comprises 16 residues. V was pared by 0 bases and J by 0 bases, with 12 bases between. The CDR3 region is CASSLDGTTTNYGYTF. The DNA of the CDR3 is TGTGCCAGCAGCTTGGATGGGACAACTACTAACTATGGCTACACCTTC.

CDR3 nucleotide sequence: TGTGCCAGCAGGGGGACAGGGCCCCACGAAAAACTGTTTTTT. It codes for CASRGTGPHEKLFF. The chain couples TRBV6-5 to TRBJ1-4; 9 positions agree with TRBD1. This CDR3 region has 14 residues. V dropped 6 bases and J dropped 8; count of bases not matched to a gene: 7. Per the germline V gene, CDR1 is MNHEY and CDR2 is SVGAGI.

The rearrangement uses TRBV20-1 and TRBJ2-3; 7 bases line up with TRBD1. V gave up 3 bases and J gave up 2 bases; unmatched junction bases: 8. CDR3 size: 15 residues. Per the germline V gene, CDR1 is DFQATT and CDR2 is SNEGSKA (reference sequence). CDR3 in amino acids: CSASQGDTTTDTQYF. For the CDR3, the DNA is TGCAGTGCTAGTCAGGGGGACACTACCACAGATACGCAGTATTTT.

This chain joins TRBV27 and TRBJ2-2; 12 nucleotides line up with TRBD2. Looked up from germline, CDR1 is MNHEY and CDR2 is SMNVEV (reference sequence). The J segment lost 0 bases and the V segment lost 5 bases, leaving 7 bases of the junction unmatched. The length of the CDR3 is 18 residues. The CDR3 bases are TGTGCCAGCAGTGTCACTAGCGGGGGGCTCCCGAACACCGGGGAGCTGTTTTTT. Residues: CASSVTSGGLPNTGELFF.

This chain connects TRBV7-2 to TRBJ1-3, with D uncertain. The CDR3 is 14 amino acids. Germline CDR1 SGHTA, CDR2 FQGNSA. With 4 bases removed from V and 0 bases from J, the gap between germline ends came to 7 bases. In DNA, the CDR3 is TGTGCCAGCAGCTCCGGACTCTCTGGAAACACCATATATTTT. Its translation is CASSSGLSGNTIYF.

The chain has TRBV20-1 and TRBJ1-2; 7 bases map to TRBD1. Germline values: CDR1 DFQATT, CDR2 SNEGSKA (reference sequence). Trimming took 4 bases from V and 4 from J; bases not matched to a gene: 0. The CDR3 is 11 amino acids. DNA of the CDR3: TGCAGTGCTAACAGGGGCTATGGCTACACCTTC. Encoded protein: CSANRGYGYTF.

This clone was seen once. The V and J genes are TRBV5-1 and TRBJ2-7; 10 bases line up with TRBD1. The CDR3 totals 16 residues. The V gene's germline CDR1 is SGHRS and CDR2 YFSETQ. V was pared by 0 bases and J by 3 bases, with 6 bases of the junction left unmatched. For the CDR3, the DNA is TGCGCCAGCAGCTTGGGGGGACAGGGGCCGGGCTACGAGCAGTACGTC. As protein: CASSLGGQGPGYEQYV.

This sequence joins TRBV7-8 and TRBJ2-1; 9 bases are a match to TRBD2. Germline-derived CDR1 and CDR2 are SGHVS and FQNEAQ. The trim removed 9 bases at V and 7 bases at J, leaving 7 bases unmatched. The CDR3 length is 13 residues. The CDR3: CASGGRARNEQFF. The CDR3 coding sequence is TGTGCCAGTGGCGGGAGGGCCCGAAATGAGCAGTTCTTC.

J is TRBJ2-5 and V is TRBV29-1; possible D gene TRBD2, 6 bases. CDR3 length equals 15 residues. Between the trimmed V and J ends, which lost 2 bases and 5 bases, there was a span of 18 bases. The germline CDR1 and CDR2 sequences are SQVTM and ANQGSEA. As DNA, the CDR3 is TGCAGCGTTGAAACCACGCCAGGGACTGGGGAGACCCAGTACTTC. This gives the protein CSVETTPGTGETQYF. Together with reference TRBV29-1 and TRBJ2-5, the CDR3 gives the full variable domain: SAVISQKPSRDICQRGTSLTIQCQVDSQVTMMFWYRQQPGQSLTLIATANQGSEATYESGFVIDKFPISRPNLTFSTLTVSNMSPEDSSIYLCSVETTPGTGETQYFGPGTRLLVL.

The rearrangement links TRBV7-8 to TRBJ2-7; TRBD1 agrees at 8 bases. Germline V gene data show CDR1 as SGHVS and CDR2 as FQNEAQ. CDR3 size: 15 residues. J gave up 0 bases and V 1 base, and 2 bases lay outside the gene matches. The CDR3 reads CASSLGTGSSYEQYF. CDR3 DNA sequence: TGTGCCAGCAGCTTAGGGACAGGGAGCTCCTACGAGCAGTACTTC. The complete variable domain, with remaining parts taken from reference TRBV7-8 and TRBJ2-7, reads GAGVSQSPRYKVAKRGQDVALRCDPISGHVSLFWYQQALGQGPEFLTYFQNEAQLDKSGLPSDRFFAERPEGSVSTLKIQRTQQEDSAVYLCASSLGTGSSYEQYFGPGTRLTVT.

In its sample, this clone was seen many times. The DNA for the CDR3 is TGTGCCAGCAGCTCCCCCACACAGAGCACCGGGGAGCTGTTTTTT. Translation: CASSSPTQSTGELFF. The rearrangement links TRBV7-9 to TRBJ2-2; the D is unclear. This CDR3 has 15 amino acids. Germline V gives CDR1 SEHNR, CDR2 FQNEAQ (reference sequence). Trimming removed 4 bases at V and 4 bases at J, with 13 bases between.

This chain joins TRBV29-1 and TRBJ2-5; TRBD1 is a possible D gene (8 bases). Germline V CDR1 and CDR2: SQVTM, ANQGSEA. The CDR3 is made up of 15 amino acids. V was trimmed by 5 bases and J by 7 bases, leaving 23 bases between them. CDR3 DNA sequence: TGCAGCGTTATGGGGGGGGACAGGTCATCAGGGACCCAGTACTTC. Protein sequence: CSVMGGDRSSGTQYF. The full variable domain, rest sourced from reference TRBV29-1 and TRBJ2-5, is SAVISQKPSRDICQRGTSLTIQCQVDSQVTMMFWYRQQPGQSLTLIATANQGSEATYESGFVIDKFPISRPNLTFSTLTVSNMSPEDSSIYLCSVMGGDRSSGTQYFGPGTRLLVL.